This T cell receptor beta chain appears in the sequencing data of a study of naive and memory T cell subsets. Study-level findings and limits: Over 85% of naive TCR sequences appeared only once after error correction, unlike memory subsets. A few larger clonotypes appeared in naive repertoires, especially CD8, possibly memory cells re-expressing CD45RA. Clonotypes here are unpaired alpha or beta chain sequences.

Germline CDR1 reads MNHNS; CDR2 reads SASEGT. V was trimmed by 3 bases and J by 2 bases, leaving 12 bases between them. The CDR3 consists of 15 residues. As concerns this clonotype: Its antigen is unknown.

An equimolar mix of two oligonucleotides served as the beta constant-region primer for TRBC1 and TRBC2. Ligated cDNA was amplified by four rounds of PCR with nested alpha and beta constant-region primers and SP2. In TCRdb, the UMI-ligation and nested PCR reads were re-called with MiXCR into one record per CDR3 protein. The data show about 150,000 distinct CDR3 sequences, roughly 22% seen once. The clonotype was recovered from a human donor in good health. Sequences were obtained from naive CD4+ T cells from blood. This chain connects TRBV6-1 to TRBJ2-3, with D perhaps assigned TRBD1 or TRBD2 (5 bases each). The CDR3 is CASSEGETPTDTQYF. The DNA for the CDR3 is TGTGCCAGCAGTGAGGGGGAGACCCCCACAGATACGCAGTATTTT.